This TCR beta chain is drawn from a study of cytomegalovirus exposure and HLA in healthy donors. In the case of this clone: This specimen includes other DNA sequences encoding the same CDR3.

PCR employed 60 Vbeta and 13 Jbeta primers. The repertoire was sequenced with immunoSEQ multiplex PCR; TCRdb's copy has only in-frame clones and lacks some. Its table records 60,000 to 100,000 clones. CDR1 is SGHRS and CDR2 is YFSETQ in the germline V gene. The CDR3 has 14 residues. V lost 0 bases and J lost 8, with 14 bases in between. The chain employs TRBV5-1 and TRBJ1-2, with D possibly being TRBD1 (5 bases). The TCR sequence derives from a man aged 25 to 40 in good health and CMV-seronegative. The sequencing sample was made of PBMCs. CDR3 DNA: TGCGCCAGCAGCTTGGCAGGCCAGGGTGGAGGCTACACCTTC. Its protein is CASSLAGQGGGYTF.